The clone carrying this TCR beta chain showed up just once. The data originate from a study of CD8 T cells in Susac syndrome. An input of about 0.5 to 1 ug of RNA was subjected to reverse transcription using random hexamers. TCRdb analysed the immunoSEQ multiplex PCR reads with MiXCR anew, one entry per CDR3 protein. The profile shows 210,000 or so distinct CDR3 sequences, more than 85% of them singletons. The source of this sequence is a human donor with multiple sclerosis. The sample taken for sequencing was CD8+ T cells from PBMCs.

The CDR3 DNA follows: TGTGCCAGTAGTATTACCCACAGGGGGCTTTTCTCCCTCCACTTT. It codes for CASSITHRGLFSLHF. V gene TRBV19 combines with J gene TRBJ1-6; 9 bases agree with TRBD1. Germline V gene data show CDR1 as LNHDA and CDR2 as SQIVND (reference sequence). Unmatched junction bases numbered 11, after V lost 3 bases and J lost 14 bases. The CDR3 is 15 residues long. The whole variable domain, remainder taken from reference TRBV19 and TRBJ1-6, is DGGITQSPKYLFRKEGQNVTLSCEQNLNHDAMYWYRQDPGQGLRLIYYSQIVNDFQKGDIAEGYSVSREKKESFPLTVTSAQKNPTAFYLCASSITHRGLFSLHFGNGTRLTVT.